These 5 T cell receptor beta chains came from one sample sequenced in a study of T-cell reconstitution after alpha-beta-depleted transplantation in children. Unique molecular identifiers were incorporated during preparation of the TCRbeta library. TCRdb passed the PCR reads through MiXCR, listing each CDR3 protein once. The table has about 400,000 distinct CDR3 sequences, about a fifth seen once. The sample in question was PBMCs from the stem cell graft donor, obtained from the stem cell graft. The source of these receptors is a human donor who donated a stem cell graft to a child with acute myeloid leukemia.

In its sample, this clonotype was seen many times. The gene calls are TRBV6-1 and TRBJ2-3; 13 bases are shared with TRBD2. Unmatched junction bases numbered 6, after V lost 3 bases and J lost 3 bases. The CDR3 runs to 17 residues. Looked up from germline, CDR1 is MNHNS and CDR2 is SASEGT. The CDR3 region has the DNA TGTGCCAGCAGTGATCAGCCGGGACTAGCGGGAACAGATACGCAGTATTTT. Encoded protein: CASSDQPGLAGTDTQYF.

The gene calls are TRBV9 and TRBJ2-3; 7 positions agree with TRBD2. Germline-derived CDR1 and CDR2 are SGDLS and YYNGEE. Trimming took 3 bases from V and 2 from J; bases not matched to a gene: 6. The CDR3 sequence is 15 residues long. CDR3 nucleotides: TGTGCCAGCAGCGCTTCTAGCGGATTCACAGATACGCAGTATTTT. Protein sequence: CASSASSGFTDTQYF.

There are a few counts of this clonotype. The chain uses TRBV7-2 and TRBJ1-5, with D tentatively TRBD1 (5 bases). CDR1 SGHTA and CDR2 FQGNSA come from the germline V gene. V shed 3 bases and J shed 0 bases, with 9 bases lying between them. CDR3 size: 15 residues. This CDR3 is CASSFQGYSNQPQHF. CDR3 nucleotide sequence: TGTGCCAGCAGCTTTCAGGGTTATAGCAATCAGCCCCAGCATTTT.

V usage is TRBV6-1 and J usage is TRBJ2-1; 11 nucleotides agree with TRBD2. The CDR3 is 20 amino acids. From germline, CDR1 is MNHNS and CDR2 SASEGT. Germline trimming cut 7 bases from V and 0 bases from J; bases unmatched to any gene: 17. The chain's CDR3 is CASIKRVLAGVGSSYNEQFF. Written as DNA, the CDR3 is TGTGCCAGCATCAAGCGGGTACTAGCGGGAGTGGGGAGCTCCTACAATGAGCAGTTCTTC.

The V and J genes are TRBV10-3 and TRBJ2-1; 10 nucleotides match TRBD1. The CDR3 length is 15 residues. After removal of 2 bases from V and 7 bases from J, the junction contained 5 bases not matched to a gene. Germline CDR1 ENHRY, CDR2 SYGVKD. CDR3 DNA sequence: TGTGCCATCAGTGAGGGGGACAGGGGAGGAAATGAGCAGTTCTTC. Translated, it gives CAISEGDRGGNEQFF.